This T cell receptor (beta chain) was sequenced for a study of CXCR3-negative and CXCR3-positive naive CD8 T cells. The libraries of TRB cDNA were constructed through 5' RACE using UMI labels. TCRdb re-called the 5' RACE reads and catalogs CDR3 proteins one per entry, DNA excluded. The listing records some 130,000 distinct CDR3 sequences. To note about this clonotype: Its matching antigen is unknown.

Germline loops: CDR1 MNHEY, CDR2 SVGAGI. This CDR3 is 12 amino acids long. Overall study findings and caveats: Both naive subsets, CXCR3-negative and CXCR3-positive, displayed similar TRBV-TRBJ usage, unlike memory cells. Naive subsets did not differ in surface CD5, and the authors estimated TCR strength using properties of the TRB CDR3. Naive cells that were CXCR3-positive had more hydrophobic TRB CDR3s (compared with CXCR3-negative naive cells).

The naive CD8+ gate required CD45RO-CCR7+CD27+CD95- phenotype. The origin of this receptor is a human donor in good health. Some clones in this sample may be carry-over from other donors' samples. The chain joins TRBV6-5 to TRBJ1-2; TCRdb's D gene call, TRBD1, goes unchecked for lack of DNA. Sequenced: naive CXCR3- CD8+ T cells from blood. Subset meaning: CD45RO-CCR7+CD27+CD95- naive CD8+ T cells lacking CXCR3 (TNR3-). The CDR3 is CASSGYREYYTF.